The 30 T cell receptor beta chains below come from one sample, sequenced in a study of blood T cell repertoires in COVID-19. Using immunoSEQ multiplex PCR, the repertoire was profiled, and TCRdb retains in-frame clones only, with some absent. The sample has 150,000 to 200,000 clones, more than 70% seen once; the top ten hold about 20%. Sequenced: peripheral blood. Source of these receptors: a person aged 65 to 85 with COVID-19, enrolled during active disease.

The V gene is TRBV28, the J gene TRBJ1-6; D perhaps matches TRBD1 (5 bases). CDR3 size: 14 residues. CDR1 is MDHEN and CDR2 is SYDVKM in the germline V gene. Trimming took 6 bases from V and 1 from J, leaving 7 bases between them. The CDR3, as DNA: TGTGCCAGCAGGGAGGGGTCCTATAATTCACCCCTCCACTTT. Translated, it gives CASREGSYNSPLHF.

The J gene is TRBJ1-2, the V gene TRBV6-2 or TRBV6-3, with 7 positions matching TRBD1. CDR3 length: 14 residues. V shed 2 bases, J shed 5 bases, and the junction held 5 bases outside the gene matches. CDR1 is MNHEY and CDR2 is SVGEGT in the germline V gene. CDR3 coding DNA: TGTGCCAGCAGTTACATGGGACAGCTTTATGGCTACACCTTC. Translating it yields CASSYMGQLYGYTF.

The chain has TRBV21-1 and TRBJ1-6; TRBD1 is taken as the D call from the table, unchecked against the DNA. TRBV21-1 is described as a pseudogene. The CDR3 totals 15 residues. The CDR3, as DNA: TGTGCACCGTTCGACAGGGTAATACGACATTCACCCCTCCACTTT. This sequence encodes CAPFDRVIRHSPLHF.

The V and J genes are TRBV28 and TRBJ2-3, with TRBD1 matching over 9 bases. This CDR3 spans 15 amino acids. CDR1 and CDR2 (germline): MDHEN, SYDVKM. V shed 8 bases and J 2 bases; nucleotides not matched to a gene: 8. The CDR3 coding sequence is TGTGCCAGCTGTACCATACAGGGGGCCACAGATACGCAGTATTTT. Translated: CASCTIQGATDTQYF. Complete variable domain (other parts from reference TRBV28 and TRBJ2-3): DVKVTQSSRYLVKRTGEKVFLECVQDMDHENMFWYRQDPGLGLRLIYFSYDVKMKEKGDIPEGYSVSREKKERFSLILESASTNQTSMYLCASCTIQGATDTQYFGPGTRLTVL.

The CDR3 region has the DNA TGTGCCAGCAGTTCTACGACAGGGGCTGGAGAGACCCAGTACTTC. This translates into CASSSTTGAGETQYF. J is TRBJ2-5 and V is TRBV28, with 8 bases identical to TRBD1. CDR3 length: 15 amino acids. V was pared by 4 bases and J by 4 bases, with 8 bases of the junction left unmatched. CDR1 is MDHEN and CDR2 is SYDVKM in the germline V gene.

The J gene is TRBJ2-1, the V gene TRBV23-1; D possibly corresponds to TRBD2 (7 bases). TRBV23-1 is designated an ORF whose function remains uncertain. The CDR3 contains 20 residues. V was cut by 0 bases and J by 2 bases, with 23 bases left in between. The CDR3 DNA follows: TGCGCCAGCAGTCAATCCTCGAACGCGCGGGCGGGGGCCCCCTACAATGAGCAGTTCTTC. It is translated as CASSQSSNARAGAPYNEQFF.

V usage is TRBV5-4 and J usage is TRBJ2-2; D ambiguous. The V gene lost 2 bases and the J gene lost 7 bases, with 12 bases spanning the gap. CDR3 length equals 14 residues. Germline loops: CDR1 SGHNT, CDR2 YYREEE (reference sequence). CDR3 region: CASSFIRFCGELFF. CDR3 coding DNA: TGTGCCAGCAGCTTTATTCGGTTCTGCGGGGAGCTGTTTTTT.

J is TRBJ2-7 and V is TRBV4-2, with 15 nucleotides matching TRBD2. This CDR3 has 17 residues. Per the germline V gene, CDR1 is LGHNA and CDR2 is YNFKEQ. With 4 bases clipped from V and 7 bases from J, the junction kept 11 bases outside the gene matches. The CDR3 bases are TGTGCCAGCAGCCCGGAACCCGGACTAGCGGGAGGGTATGAGCAGTACTTC. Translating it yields CASSPEPGLAGGYEQYF.

In DNA form, the CDR3 reads TGTGCCAGCAGCTTAGTAGCGGGAGTGGGGACTGAGCAGTTCTTC. This translates into CASSLVAGVGTEQFF. The chain joins TRBV7-7 to TRBJ2-1, with TRBD2 matching over 9 bases. The germline CDR1 and CDR2 sequences are SSHAT and FNYEAQ (reference sequence). The CDR3 contains 15 residues. V lost 1 base to trimming and J lost 9 bases; unmatched junction nucleotides: 7.

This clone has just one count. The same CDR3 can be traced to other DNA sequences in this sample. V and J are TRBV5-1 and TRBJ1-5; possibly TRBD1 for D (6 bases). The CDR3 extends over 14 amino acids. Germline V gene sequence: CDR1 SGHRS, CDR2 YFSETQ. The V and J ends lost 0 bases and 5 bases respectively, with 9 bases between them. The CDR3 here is CASSLAAGDQPQHF. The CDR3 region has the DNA TGCGCCAGCAGCTTGGCGGCAGGGGATCAGCCCCAGCATTTT. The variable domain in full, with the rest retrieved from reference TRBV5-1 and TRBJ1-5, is KAGVTQTPRYLIKTRGQQVTLSCSPISGHRSVSWYQQTPGQGLQFLFEYFSETQRNKGNFPGRFSGRQFSNSRSEMNVSTLELGDSALYLCASSLAAGDQPQHFGDGTRLSIL.

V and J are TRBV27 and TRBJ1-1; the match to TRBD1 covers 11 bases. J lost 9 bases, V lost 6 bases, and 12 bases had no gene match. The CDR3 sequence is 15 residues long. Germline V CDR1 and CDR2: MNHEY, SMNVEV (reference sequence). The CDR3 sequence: CASRPLGQGGGKAFF. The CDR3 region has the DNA TGTGCCAGCAGGCCACTGGGACAGGGGGGTGGTAAAGCTTTCTTT.

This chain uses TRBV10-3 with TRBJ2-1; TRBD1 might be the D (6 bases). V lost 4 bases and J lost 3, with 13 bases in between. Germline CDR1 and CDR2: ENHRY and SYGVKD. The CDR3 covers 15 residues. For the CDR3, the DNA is TGTGCCATCAGTGGGGCAGGGGCTCACTACAATGAGCAGTTCTTC. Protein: CAISGAGAHYNEQFF.

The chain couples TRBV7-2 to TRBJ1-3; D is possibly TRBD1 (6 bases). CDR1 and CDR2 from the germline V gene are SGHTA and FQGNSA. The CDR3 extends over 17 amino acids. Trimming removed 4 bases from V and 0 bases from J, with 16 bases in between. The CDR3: CASSWGYRASSGNTIYF. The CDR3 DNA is TGTGCCAGCAGCTGGGGGTACAGGGCGTCCTCTGGAAACACCATATATTTT.

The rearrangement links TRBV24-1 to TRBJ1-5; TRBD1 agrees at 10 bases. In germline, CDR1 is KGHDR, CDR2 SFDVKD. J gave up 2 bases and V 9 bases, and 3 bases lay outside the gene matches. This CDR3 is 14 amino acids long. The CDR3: CATQTGGRNQPQHF. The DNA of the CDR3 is TGTGCCACCCAGACAGGGGGCCGCAATCAGCCCCAGCATTTT.

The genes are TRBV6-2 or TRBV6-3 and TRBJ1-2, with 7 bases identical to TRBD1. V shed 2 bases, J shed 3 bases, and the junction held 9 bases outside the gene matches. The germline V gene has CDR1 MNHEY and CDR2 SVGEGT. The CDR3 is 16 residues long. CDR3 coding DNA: TGTGCCAGCAGTTACCCGACAGGGAAACCTTACTATGGCTACACCTTC. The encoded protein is CASSYPTGKPYYGYTF.

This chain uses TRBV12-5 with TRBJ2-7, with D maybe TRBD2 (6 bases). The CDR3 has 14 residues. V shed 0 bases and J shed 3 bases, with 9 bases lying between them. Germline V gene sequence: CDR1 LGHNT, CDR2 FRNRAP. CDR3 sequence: CASGLVEGFYEQYF. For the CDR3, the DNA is TGTGCTAGTGGTTTGGTGGAGGGGTTCTACGAGCAGTACTTC.

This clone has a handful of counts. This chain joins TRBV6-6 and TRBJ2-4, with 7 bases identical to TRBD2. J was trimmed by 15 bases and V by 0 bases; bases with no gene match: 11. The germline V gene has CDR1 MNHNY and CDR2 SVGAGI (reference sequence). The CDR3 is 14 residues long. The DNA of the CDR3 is TGTGCCAGCAGTTACTCCCCGGGCGGGAGTTCTTCGTACTTC. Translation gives CASSYSPGGSSSYF.

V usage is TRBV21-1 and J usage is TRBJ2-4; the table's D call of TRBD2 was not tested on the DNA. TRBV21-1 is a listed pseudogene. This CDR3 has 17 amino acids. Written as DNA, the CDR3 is TGTGCCAGCAGCAAAGTGGCGGGAGTGTCCAGCAAAAACATTCAGTACTTC. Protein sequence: CASSKVAGVSSKNIQYF.

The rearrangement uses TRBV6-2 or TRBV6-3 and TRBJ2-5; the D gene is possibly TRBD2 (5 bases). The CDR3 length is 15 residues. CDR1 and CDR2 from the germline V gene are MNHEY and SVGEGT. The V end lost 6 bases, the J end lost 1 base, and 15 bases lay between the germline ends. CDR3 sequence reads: CASSPPGIGQETQYF. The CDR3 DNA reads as TGTGCCAGCAGCCCCCCGGGGATAGGCCAAGAGACCCAGTACTTC.

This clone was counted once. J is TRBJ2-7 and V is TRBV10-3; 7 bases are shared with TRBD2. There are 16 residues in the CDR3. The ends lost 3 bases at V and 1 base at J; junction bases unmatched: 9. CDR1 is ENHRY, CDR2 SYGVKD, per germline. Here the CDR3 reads CAISELGGGTSYEQYF. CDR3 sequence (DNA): TGTGCCATCAGTGAATTGGGCGGGGGTACTTCCTACGAGCAGTACTTC.

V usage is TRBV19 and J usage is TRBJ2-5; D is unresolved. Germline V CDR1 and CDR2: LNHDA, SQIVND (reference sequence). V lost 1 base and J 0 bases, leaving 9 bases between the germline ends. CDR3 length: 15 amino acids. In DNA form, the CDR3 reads TGTGCCAGTAGTATAGGTGTCCAGGACCAAGAGACCCAGTACTTC. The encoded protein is CASSIGVQDQETQYF.

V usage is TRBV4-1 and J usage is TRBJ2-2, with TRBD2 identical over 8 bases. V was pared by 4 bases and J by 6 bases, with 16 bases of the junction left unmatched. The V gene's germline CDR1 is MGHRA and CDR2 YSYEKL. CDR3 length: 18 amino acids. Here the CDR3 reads CASSLRWASGRLPGELFF. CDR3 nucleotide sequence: TGCGCCAGCAGCCTAAGATGGGCTAGCGGGCGCCTGCCCGGGGAGCTGTTTTTT.

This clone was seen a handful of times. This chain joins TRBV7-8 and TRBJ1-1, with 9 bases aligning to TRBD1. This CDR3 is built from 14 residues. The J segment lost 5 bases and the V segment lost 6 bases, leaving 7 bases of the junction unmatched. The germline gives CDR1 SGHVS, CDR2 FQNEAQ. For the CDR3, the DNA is TGTGCCAGCAGTTCTAGGACAGGGGTGACTGAAGCTTTCTTT. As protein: CASSSRTGVTEAFF.

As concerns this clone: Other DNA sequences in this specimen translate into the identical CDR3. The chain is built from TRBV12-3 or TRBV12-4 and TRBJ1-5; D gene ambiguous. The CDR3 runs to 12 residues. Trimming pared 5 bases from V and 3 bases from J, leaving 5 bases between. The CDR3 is CASSPLNQPQHF. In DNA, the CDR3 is TGTGCCAGCAGTCCCCTCAATCAGCCCCAGCATTTT.

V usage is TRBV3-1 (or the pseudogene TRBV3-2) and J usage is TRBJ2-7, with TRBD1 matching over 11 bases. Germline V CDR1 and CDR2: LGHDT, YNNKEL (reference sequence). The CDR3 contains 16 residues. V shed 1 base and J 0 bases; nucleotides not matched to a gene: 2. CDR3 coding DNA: TGTGCCAGCAGCCAAGCCGGGACAGGGGGCTCCTACGAGCAGTACTTC. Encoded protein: CASSQAGTGGSYEQYF.

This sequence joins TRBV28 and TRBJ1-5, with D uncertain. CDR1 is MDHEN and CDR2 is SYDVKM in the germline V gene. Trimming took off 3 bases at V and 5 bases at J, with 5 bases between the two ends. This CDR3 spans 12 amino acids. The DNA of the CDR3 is TGTGCCAGCAGTTTTACTGATCAGCCCCAGCATTTT. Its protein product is CASSFTDQPQHF. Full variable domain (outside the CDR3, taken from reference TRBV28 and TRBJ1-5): DVKVTQSSRYLVKRTGEKVFLECVQDMDHENMFWYRQDPGLGLRLIYFSYDVKMKEKGDIPEGYSVSREKKERFSLILESASTNQTSMYLCASSFTDQPQHFGDGTRLSIL.

The CDR3 region is CASSLGGRVSRNTEAFF. The CDR3 bases are TGTGCCAGCAGCTTGGGAGGGAGGGTTTCTCGGAACACTGAAGCTTTCTTT. This sequence joins TRBV5-8 and TRBJ1-1; D unresolved. With 0 bases removed from V and 1 base from J, the gap between germline ends came to 16 bases. CDR1 is SGHTS and CDR2 is YDEGEE in the germline V gene. The CDR3 extends over 17 amino acids.

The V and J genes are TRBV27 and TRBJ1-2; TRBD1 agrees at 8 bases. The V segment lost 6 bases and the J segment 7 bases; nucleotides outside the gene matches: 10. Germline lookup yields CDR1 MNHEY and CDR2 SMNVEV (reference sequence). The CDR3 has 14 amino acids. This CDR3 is CASSDPGQGGGYTF. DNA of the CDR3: TGTGCCAGCAGCGATCCCGGACAGGGAGGTGGCTACACCTTC.

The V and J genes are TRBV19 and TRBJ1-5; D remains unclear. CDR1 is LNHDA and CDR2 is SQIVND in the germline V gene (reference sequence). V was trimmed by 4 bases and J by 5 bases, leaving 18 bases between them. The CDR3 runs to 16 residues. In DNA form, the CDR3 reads TGTGCCAGTAGTACTCCTCGACGGGGAAAAGATCAGCCCCAGCATTTT. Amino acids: CASSTPRRGKDQPQHF.

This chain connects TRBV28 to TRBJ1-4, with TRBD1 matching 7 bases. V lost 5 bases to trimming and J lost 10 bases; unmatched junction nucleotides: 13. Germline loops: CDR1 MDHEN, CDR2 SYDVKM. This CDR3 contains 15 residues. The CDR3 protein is CASSPLDREKGKLFF. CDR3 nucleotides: TGTGCCAGCAGTCCCTTAGACAGGGAAAAAGGAAAACTGTTTTTT.